Below are 9 T cell receptor beta chains sequenced from a single sample in a study of blood T cell repertoires in COVID-19. Sequenced by immunoSEQ multiplex PCR; TCRdb stores in-frame clones only, minus some. The sample consists of 300,000 to 400,000 clones, 87% of them appearing once. Material: peripheral blood. Every receptor here comes from a woman aged 45-65 years with COVID-19, enrolled during active disease.

The chain couples TRBV30 to TRBJ2-1; D not resolved. Germline V gene lookup returns CDR1 GTSNPN and CDR2 SVGIG (reference sequence). The CDR3 length is 13 residues. V lost 4 bases and J lost 4, with 11 bases in between. As DNA, the CDR3 is TGTGCCTGGATGAGGAACCTATACAATGAGCAGTTCTTC. Its protein product is CAWMRNLYNEQFF.

The chain couples TRBV27 to TRBJ2-7; D not resolved. The germline gives CDR1 MNHEY, CDR2 SMNVEV (reference sequence). This CDR3 region has 14 residues. V lost 3 bases and J 1 base, leaving 10 bases between the germline ends. The CDR3 loop reads CASSFLSGSYEQYF. The CDR3 nucleotides are TGTGCCAGCAGTTTCTTATCCGGGTCCTACGAGCAGTACTTC.

The chain is built from TRBV6-4 and TRBJ2-1; 7 positions match TRBD2. J gave up 9 bases and V 3 bases, and 8 bases lay outside the gene matches. Per germline, CDR1 MRHNA and CDR2 SNTAGT. The CDR3 length is 14 residues. In nucleotides, the CDR3 is TGTGCCAGCAGTGAGGGGGGAGGGCCAGGTGAGCAGTTCTTC. It translates to CASSEGGGPGEQFF.

This clone came up a few times. This chain connects TRBV21-1 to TRBJ1-6; the tabulated D call, TRBD1, remains unverified against the DNA. TRBV21-1 is a pseudogene locus. The CDR3 sequence is 17 residues long. CDR3 loop: CASSKALQGASNSPLHF. The CDR3 DNA reads TGTGCCAGCAGCAAAGCCCTACAGGGGGCATCCAATTCACCCCTCCACTTT.

The sample holds one count of this clone. The chain combines TRBV2 with TRBJ2-6; tentative D call: TRBD1 (6 bases). The CDR3 runs 16 residues. Trimming stripped 4 bases from V and 4 bases from J, with 14 bases between. Germline V gene data show CDR1 as SNHLY and CDR2 as FYNNEI. In nucleotides, the CDR3 is TGTGCCAGCAGTGTTGGGACACCCTCAGGGGCCAACGTCCTGACTTTC. Its translation: CASSVGTPSGANVLTF.

This chain joins TRBV9 and TRBJ2-7; D possibly corresponds to TRBD1 (5 bases). CDR1 is SGDLS and CDR2 is YYNGEE in the germline V gene. Trimming shortened V by 4 bases and J by 7 bases, and 24 bases separated the two germline ends. The CDR3 is made up of 16 amino acids. CDR3 sequence (DNA): TGTGCCAGCAGCCCTCAAATGACAGATATACTTCGGGAGCAGTACTTC. Protein product: CASSPQMTDILREQYF.

This clone showed up just a few times. The chain couples TRBV28 to TRBJ2-2; 10 nucleotides line up with TRBD2. This CDR3 is built from 18 residues. The V segment lost 7 bases and the J segment 3 bases; nucleotides outside the gene matches: 14. CDR1 is MDHEN, CDR2 SYDVKM, per germline. The CDR3 sequence is CASTTFLAGGRDTGELFF. The CDR3 DNA sequence: TGTGCCAGCACCACCTTTTTAGCGGGAGGTCGCGACACCGGGGAGCTGTTTTTT.

This clone was seen only a few times. The V call is TRBV6-6, the J call TRBJ2-1; D perhaps matches TRBD2 (7 bases). The V gene's germline CDR1 is MNHNY and CDR2 SVGAGI (reference sequence). The ends were cut back, 8 bases at V and 4 bases at J, with 15 bases in the middle. The CDR3 extends over 14 amino acids. CDR3 nucleotide sequence: TGTGCCAGCCTTTCGGGGGGCCCGTACAATGAGCAGTTCTTC. This encodes CASLSGGPYNEQFF.

The table lists this clone with a few counts. The chain has TRBV19 and TRBJ2-1; 13 nucleotides match TRBD2. The CDR3 is 17 residues long. V trimming: 4 bases; J trimming: 5 bases; junction bases outside the gene matches: 8. Germline assignment: CDR1 LNHDA and CDR2 SQIVND (reference sequence). Here the CDR3 DNA reads TGTGCCAGTAGTAGCCACCAGACTAGCGGGAGGAACAATGAGCAGTTCTTC. Its translation is CASSSHQTSGRNNEQFF.